These T cell receptor beta chains were read from a single sample in a study of blood T cell repertoires in COVID-19. Measured with immunoSEQ multiplex PCR; TCRdb has only the in-frame clones, and not every one. The profile covers 250,000 to 300,000 clones, with 75% to 90% appearing a single time and about 0.94% taken by the ten largest. Material: peripheral blood. Receptor source: a woman aged 40-49 years who had recovered from COVID-19. The CDR3 runs from the conserved cysteine through the conserved F or W. The D gene is left open where the match is weak. Clone sizes are given selectively: once, few, many, or a class where the clone is expanded.

v_gene	d_gene	j_gene	abundance	CDR3nt	CDR3aa
TRBV7-9	-	TRBJ2-1	-	TGTGCCAGCAGCTTTGGTGGGCTACAAGACAATGAGCAGTTCTTC	CASSFGGLQDNEQFF
TRBV29-1	-	TRBJ2-1	-	TGCAGCGTTGTTGAGGCGGGCAGCTCCTACAATGAGCAGTTCTTC	CSVVEAGSSYNEQFF
TRBV4-2	-	TRBJ1-5	-	TGTGCCAGCAGCCAAGATCCAGGGAACAATCAGCCCCAGCATTTT	CASSQDPGNNQPQHF
TRBV19	TRBD2	TRBJ2-7	-	TGTGCCAGTAGTATATTCGGGACTAGCGGTGTCTACGAGCAGTACTTC	CASSIFGTSGVYEQYF
TRBV19	-	TRBJ1-1	-	TGTGCCAGTAGTATTGAGGACGGGCTCAGGGCTGAAGCTTTCTTT	CASSIEDGLRAEAFF
TRBV21-1	-	TRBJ2-5	-	TGTGCCAGCAGCAAACCGGGGACTAGCGGGAGGGCCAGTCGCCAAGAGACCCAGTACTTC	CASSKPGTSGRASRQETQYF
TRBV29-1	TRBD1	TRBJ2-3	once	TGCAGCGTGGAGGGACAGGGGGTCGGTACGCAGTATTTT	CSVEGQGVGTQYF
TRBV18	TRBD1	TRBJ1-1	-	TGTGCCAGCTCACCAAGGACAGGGGGATCGAACACTGAAGCTTTCTTT	CASSPRTGGSNTEAFF
TRBV11-2	-	TRBJ1-2	-	TGTGCCAGCAGCCCCTCCGGGGAGACTGGCTACACCTTC	CASSPSGETGYTF
TRBV2	TRBD2	TRBJ2-5	once	TGTGCCAGCAGCATACTAGCGGGAGTGGAGACCCAGTACTTC	CASSILAGVETQYF
TRBV7-9	TRBD1	TRBJ2-1	-	TGTGCCAGCAGCTTAGGACAGGGGGTAAATGAGCAGTTCTTC	CASSLGQGVNEQFF
TRBV6-1	TRBD1	TRBJ1-5	once	TGTGCCAGCAGTGAAGCAGGGACAGCAAATCAGCCCCAGCATTTT	CASSEAGTANQPQHF
TRBV5-6	-	TRBJ2-7	-	TGTGCCAGCAGCTTGGCCGGCGGACAGATAAGCTACGAGCAGTACTTC	CASSLAGGQISYEQYF
TRBV7-2	TRBD2	TRBJ2-3	-	TGTGCCAGCTCCTGGCTAGCGGGAGGGCGCGGAGATACGCAGTATTTT	CASSWLAGGRGDTQYF
TRBV9	-	TRBJ2-5	-	TGTGCCAGCAGCGTAGGGTCCGGAGTGGAGACCCAGTACTTC	CASSVGSGVETQYF
TRBV4-1	-	TRBJ2-7	-	TGCGCCAGCAGCCATGGCCGGGACACTTCCTACGAGCAGTACTTC	CASSHGRDTSYEQYF
TRBV6-5	TRBD1	TRBJ1-1	-	TGTGCCAGCAGCCGAAATGACAGGGGGCCCACTGAAGCTTTCTTT	CASSRNDRGPTEAFF
TRBV30	-	TRBJ1-6	-	TGTGCCTGGAGTGAAGGGACAAATAATTCACCCCTCCACTTT	CAWSEGTNNSPLHF